These 19 T cell receptor beta chains came from one sample sequenced in a study of cytotoxic CD8 clonotypes in ibrutinib-treated CLL. TCRdb's copy holds only in-frame clones and misses some; the assay was immunoSEQ multiplex PCR. The sample lists fewer than 75,000 clones; 65% to 75% were seen once. The sample in question was PBMCs, obtained after 12 months of ibrutinib treatment. The receptors were sampled from a human donor with chronic lymphocytic leukemia.

This clone came up a few times. This chain connects TRBV5-4 to TRBJ1-2; 8 bases are a match to TRBD1. The germline V gene encodes CDR1 SGHNT and CDR2 YYREEE (reference sequence). CDR3 length equals 15 residues. Trimming cost V 4 bases and J 7 bases; bases outside gene matches: 12. CDR3 nucleotide sequence: TGTGCCAGCAGCGGACAGGGAGTTAGTTTGGGTGGCTACACCTTC. Translation: CASSGQGVSLGGYTF.

The chain employs TRBV27 and TRBJ2-3; TRBD2 might be the D (5 bases). The germline CDR1 and CDR2 sequences are MNHEY and SMNVEV (reference sequence). Trimming left V 5 bases short and J 0 bases short, with 18 bases between. The CDR3 consists of 17 residues. DNA of the CDR3: TGTGCCAGCAGTCCCCTATCCGGACTGCCTAGCACAGATACGCAGTATTTT. Translation: CASSPLSGLPSTDTQYF.

This chain joins TRBV7-9 and TRBJ2-3; D ambiguous. Deletions cut 1 base from V and 0 bases from J, with 17 bases between. The CDR3 covers 18 residues. The germline V gene encodes CDR1 SEHNR and CDR2 FQNEAQ (reference sequence). The CDR3 sequence is CASSLVSSSDASTDTQYF. As DNA, the CDR3 is TGTGCCAGCAGCTTAGTTTCTAGTTCGGACGCTAGCACAGATACGCAGTATTTT.

The chain carries TRBV27 and TRBJ2-1; 10 nucleotides align to TRBD2. This CDR3 is 15 amino acids long. V gave up 3 bases and J gave up 8 bases; unmatched junction bases: 7. Germline V gene data show CDR1 as MNHEY and CDR2 as SMNVEV (reference sequence). CDR3 loop: CASSFLASGSYEQFF. CDR3 DNA sequence: TGTGCCAGCAGTTTCTTAGCTAGCGGGAGCTATGAGCAGTTCTTC.

The V call is TRBV19, the J call TRBJ1-5; D may be TRBD1 (5 bases). Per germline, CDR1 LNHDA and CDR2 SQIVND (reference sequence). This CDR3 has 13 amino acids. The V end was cut by 7 bases, the J end by 6 bases, with 13 bases between. The CDR3 nucleotides are TGTGCCAGTACCCCGGCTGGGGGTCAGCCCCAGCATTTT. It codes for CASTPAGGQPQHF.

The chain has TRBV2 and TRBJ2-7; possibly TRBD2 for D (7 bases). The CDR3 totals 15 residues. Trimming took off 4 bases at V and 4 bases at J, with 17 bases between the two ends. CDR1 SNHLY and CDR2 FYNNEI come from the germline V gene. The CDR3 spells CASSGGGGGGYEQYF. The DNA for the CDR3 is TGTGCCAGCAGTGGGGGAGGCGGGGGCGGTTACGAGCAGTACTTC.

The chain recombines TRBV30 with TRBJ1-3; D is unclear. Germline lookup yields CDR1 GTSNPN and CDR2 SVGIG (reference sequence). CDR3 size: 16 residues. Trimming removed 5 bases from V and 0 bases from J, with 17 bases in between. CDR3 protein: CAWALGQAGSGNTIYF. The CDR3 DNA reads as TGTGCCTGGGCGCTTGGGCAGGCCGGCTCTGGAAACACCATATATTTT.

This clone was seen a handful of times. The chain links TRBV10-3 to TRBJ2-1; 10 bases line up with TRBD2. The CDR3 sequence is 18 residues long. The trim removed 2 bases at V and 5 bases at J, leaving 12 bases unmatched. Germline V CDR1 and CDR2: ENHRY, SYGVKD. CDR3 loop: CAISETFVAGGMNNEQFF. The CDR3 DNA reads as TGTGCCATCAGTGAGACCTTTGTAGCGGGAGGAATGAACAATGAGCAGTTCTTC.

This rearrangement joins TRBV5-1 to TRBJ1-1, with TRBD1 matching 11 bases. Losses at the gene ends were 2 bases for V and 0 bases for J; bases not matched to a gene: 3. Germline CDR1 and CDR2: SGHRS and YFSETQ. There are 16 residues in the CDR3. CDR3 nucleotide sequence: TGCGCCAGCAGCTTTGGGACAGGGGGTTTGAACACTGAAGCTTTCTTT. This encodes CASSFGTGGLNTEAFF.

This chain connects TRBV11-2 to TRBJ2-2, with 9 bases identical to TRBD1. V was pared by 0 bases and J by 3 bases, with 5 bases of the junction left unmatched. CDR3 length: 17 residues. Germline V CDR1 and CDR2: SGHAT, FQNNGV. In DNA, the CDR3 is TGTGCCAGCAGCTTAGATCGGGGACAGGGTTACACCGGGGAGCTGTTTTTT. This gives the protein CASSLDRGQGYTGELFF.

A few counts support this clone. The chain links TRBV19 to TRBJ2-7; TRBD1 matches 12 bases. Germline-derived CDR1 and CDR2 are LNHDA and SQIVND (reference sequence). V lost 4 bases and J lost 2; bases outside the gene matches: 3. The CDR3 contains 15 residues. CDR3 sequence reads: CASSTGQGAPYEQYF. The CDR3 nucleotides read TGTGCCAGTAGTACGGGACAGGGGGCCCCCTACGAGCAGTACTTC.

V usage is TRBV7-8 and J usage is TRBJ2-2; a possible D gene is TRBD2 (6 bases). Per the germline V gene, CDR1 is SGHVS and CDR2 is FQNEAQ. V lost 5 bases to trimming and J lost 6 bases, with 13 bases between them. The CDR3 contains 14 residues. The DNA of the CDR3 is TGTGCCAGCAGCCCGGGGAGGTTGGCCGGGGAGCTGTTTTTT. Its protein product is CASSPGRLAGELFF.

The chain employs TRBV9 and TRBJ2-1, with TRBD2 matching 10 bases. This CDR3 is built from 19 residues. The germline V gene encodes CDR1 SGDLS and CDR2 YYNGEE. The V and J ends lost 3 bases and 1 base, in that order; junction bases with no gene match: 13. This CDR3 reads CASSGGQREGRWSYNEQFF. The CDR3 nucleotides read TGTGCCAGCAGCGGGGGTCAGCGGGAGGGCCGGTGGTCCTACAATGAGCAGTTCTTC.

The chain carries TRBV7-2 and TRBJ2-7; 9 bases line up with TRBD2. The V gene end was trimmed by 1 base and the J gene end by 2 bases; junction bases not matched to a gene: 3. This CDR3 has 15 residues. CDR1 SGHTA and CDR2 FQGNSA come from the germline V gene. The CDR3 spells CASSLVAGGPYEQYF. In nucleotides, the CDR3 is TGTGCCAGCAGCTTAGTCGCGGGAGGGCCCTACGAGCAGTACTTC.

This chain joins TRBV6-1 and TRBJ2-2; D not certain. Germline CDR1 is MNHNS and CDR2 is SASEGT. V was trimmed by 5 bases and J by 5 bases, leaving 6 bases between them. This CDR3 has 12 amino acids. The CDR3 region has the DNA TGTGCCAGCAGTACAGTTACCGGGGAGCTGTTTTTT. Translation: CASSTVTGELFF.

The chain is built from TRBV18 and TRBJ2-7, with TRBD1 identical over 7 bases. The CDR3 length is 14 residues. CDR1 is KGHSH and CDR2 is LQKENI in the germline V gene. J lost 4 bases, V lost 4 bases, and 7 bases had no gene match. The CDR3 region is CASSQGGVSYEQYF. For the CDR3, the DNA is TGTGCCAGCTCACAAGGGGGCGTGTCGTACGAGCAGTACTTC.

This clone was counted a single time. The chain couples TRBV4-2 to TRBJ1-4, with D perhaps matching TRBD1 (5 bases). This CDR3 is 13 amino acids long. Trimming pared 4 bases from V and 12 bases from J, leaving 15 bases between. Germline V gene sequence: CDR1 LGHNA, CDR2 YNFKEQ. CDR3 in DNA: TGTGCCAGCAGCCCCCGTTGGGACGGAGAACTGTTTTTT. Protein product: CASSPRWDGELFF.

The rearrangement links TRBV5-4 to TRBJ2-5; D not resolved. CDR1 is SGHNT, CDR2 YYREEE, per germline (reference sequence). Trimming stripped 0 bases from V and 5 bases from J, with 8 bases between. CDR3 size: 13 residues. CDR3 loop: CASSLAGPETQYF. The CDR3 DNA reads TGTGCCAGCAGCTTGGCTGGGCCGGAGACCCAGTACTTC.

The chain combines TRBV29-1 with TRBJ2-1; 15 nucleotides align to TRBD2. The J segment lost 4 bases and the V segment lost 7 bases, leaving 5 bases of the junction unmatched. The CDR3 totals 15 residues. Germline V gene lookup returns CDR1 SQVTM and CDR2 ANQGSEA. For the CDR3, the DNA is TGCAGCGCCGGACTAGCGGGAGGGTCATACAATGAGCAGTTCTTC. Translating it yields CSAGLAGGSYNEQFF.